One sample yielded the 23 T cell receptor beta chains listed below, sequenced in a study of shared clonotypes between healthy human individuals. TCRdb's table, derived via immunoSEQ multiplex PCR, lists solely in-frame clones and lacks some. The sample carries about 800,000 clones, approximately 96% recorded once. CD45RO-negative, CCR7-positively selected cells formed the naive CD8 fraction, excluding terminally differentiated effector memory CD45RA+ cells. Sequences were obtained from naive CD8+ T cells sorted from blood. All receptors come from a man aged 25-45 years in good health.

The chain recombines TRBV5-6 with TRBJ2-2; 12 nucleotides align to TRBD2. CDR3 length equals 16 residues. Germline CDR1 reads SGHDT; CDR2 reads YYEEEE. With 4 bases clipped from V and 4 bases from J, the junction kept 5 bases outside the gene matches. The CDR3 region is CASSPGLAGFTGELFF. The CDR3 bases are TGTGCCAGCAGCCCAGGACTAGCGGGATTCACCGGGGAGCTGTTTTTT.

This rearrangement joins TRBV28 to TRBJ1-3, with D unresolved. This CDR3 contains 17 residues. In germline, CDR1 is MDHEN, CDR2 SYDVKM. V was pared by 6 bases and J by 2 bases, with 20 bases between. The CDR3 spells CASSPRVGLWPGNTIYF. The CDR3 bases are TGTGCCAGCAGCCCTAGGGTCGGGCTTTGGCCTGGAAACACCATATATTTT.

The rearrangement uses TRBV11-2 and TRBJ2-7, with 9 bases identical to TRBD2. The germline V gene encodes CDR1 SGHAT and CDR2 FQNNGV. There are 15 residues in the CDR3. V shed 0 bases, J shed 4 bases, and the junction held 4 bases outside the gene matches. CDR3 in DNA: TGTGCCAGCAGCTTAGATAGGGGACTAGCATACGAGCAGTACTTC. Amino acids: CASSLDRGLAYEQYF.

This sequence joins TRBV30 and TRBJ1-3; D is ambiguous. The CDR3 length is 14 residues. Trimming took off 3 bases at V and 5 bases at J, with 14 bases between the two ends. The germline V gene encodes CDR1 GTSNPN and CDR2 SVGIG (reference sequence). The CDR3 nucleotides are TGTGCCTGGAGGGATCCCTTACGAAGAAACACCATATATTTT. This translates into CAWRDPLRRNTIYF.

V and J are TRBV27 and TRBJ2-2, with D unclear. Germline CDR1 reads MNHEY; CDR2 reads SMNVEV (reference sequence). Trimming took off 1 base at V and 6 bases at J, with 3 bases between the two ends. The CDR3 extends over 12 amino acids. In DNA form, the CDR3 reads TGTGCCAGCAGTTTATACCCCGGGGAGCTGTTTTTT. Translation gives CASSLYPGELFF.

CDR3 in DNA: TGTGCCAGCAGCCCATCATCGGCTTGGAATGAGCAGTTCTTC. This sequence encodes CASSPSSAWNEQFF. V and J are TRBV7-7 and TRBJ2-1, with D unclear. The CDR3 is 14 amino acids. The germline CDR1 and CDR2 sequences are SSHAT and FNYEAQ (reference sequence). V lost 5 bases, J lost 7 bases, and 15 bases lay in between.

This clone turned up a few times. The CDR3 DNA reads TGTGCCAGCAGCGGTAGCGAGGGATTCAAAAACATTCAGTACTTC. Translation gives CASSGSEGFKNIQYF. The chain links TRBV9 to TRBJ2-4, with a tentative D call TRBD2 (5 bases). Between the trimmed V and J ends, which lost 3 bases and 3 bases, there was a span of 13 bases. The germline gives CDR1 SGDLS, CDR2 YYNGEE. This CDR3 contains 15 residues.

The V call is TRBV27, the J call TRBJ2-7, with no clear D. Trimming shortened V by 0 bases and J by 6 bases, and 9 bases separated the two germline ends. Germline V gene data show CDR1 as MNHEY and CDR2 as SMNVEV (reference sequence). The CDR3 runs 13 residues. The chain's CDR3 is CASSLSGPREQYF. The CDR3 region has the DNA TGTGCCAGCAGTTTATCAGGGCCACGCGAGCAGTACTTC.

The chain has TRBV7-8 and TRBJ1-5; D possibly corresponds to TRBD1 (6 bases). The CDR3 covers 15 residues. Germline assignment: CDR1 SGHVS and CDR2 FQNEAQ. Trimming cost V 2 bases and J 6 bases, with 14 bases left between them. Here the CDR3 reads CASSLLEGGSQPQHF. The CDR3 DNA reads TGTGCCAGCAGCTTATTAGAGGGGGGAAGTCAGCCCCAGCATTTT.

This clone was detected once. The chain employs TRBV11-2 and TRBJ2-1; 9 positions agree with TRBD2. Germline V gene lookup returns CDR1 SGHAT and CDR2 FQNNGV. CDR3 length: 18 amino acids. V lost 1 base to trimming and J lost 1 base; unmatched junction nucleotides: 8. The DNA of the CDR3 is TGTGCCAGCAGCTTAGTCAGTCTAGCGGGGATTTCCTACAATGAGCAGTTCTTC. Residues: CASSLVSLAGISYNEQFF.

In regard to this clone: The same CDR3 can be traced to other DNA sequences in this sample. The V and J genes are TRBV28 and TRBJ1-5; 9 nucleotides agree with TRBD1. The CDR3 is made up of 14 amino acids. Germline loops: CDR1 MDHEN, CDR2 SYDVKM. V was clipped by 6 bases and J by 4 bases; unmatched bases: 4. Written as DNA, the CDR3 is TGTGCCAGCAGCCAGGGACAGGGTAATCAGCCCCAGCATTTT. Amino acids: CASSQGQGNQPQHF.

This chain links TRBV5-4 with TRBJ2-5, with TRBD2 matching 10 bases. Germline CDR1 is SGHNT and CDR2 is YYREEE (reference sequence). The CDR3 is 17 amino acids. The trim removed 2 bases at V and 1 base at J, leaving 8 bases unmatched. CDR3 sequence reads: CASSFWLAGGFQETQYF. CDR3 sequence (DNA): TGTGCCAGCAGCTTCTGGTTAGCGGGAGGTTTCCAAGAGACCCAGTACTTC. The variable domain in full, with the rest retrieved from reference TRBV5-4 and TRBJ2-5, is ETGVTQSPTHLIKTRGQQVTLRCSSQSGHNTVSWYQQALGQGPQFIFQYYREEENGRGNFPPRFSGLQFPNYSSELNVNALELDDSALYLCASSFWLAGGFQETQYFGPGTRLLVL.

Of note for this clone: The same CDR3 arises from other DNA sequences in this sample as well. This rearrangement joins TRBV4-1 to TRBJ2-7; TRBD2 matches 10 bases. V lost 4 bases to trimming and J lost 4 bases; unmatched junction nucleotides: 4. CDR1 MGHRA and CDR2 YSYEKL come from the germline V gene. This CDR3 region has 14 residues. CDR3 nucleotides: TGCGCCAGCAGCCCGAGCGGGAGGGCTTACGAGCAGTACTTC. Protein sequence: CASSPSGRAYEQYF.

This chain links TRBV5-1 with TRBJ1-2; D is unresolved. The germline V and J ends were trimmed by 3 bases and 2 bases, with 11 bases remaining between them. Germline values: CDR1 SGHRS, CDR2 YFSETQ. The CDR3 covers 14 residues. The CDR3 region is CASSYDTFNYGYTF. The DNA for the CDR3 is TGCGCCAGCAGCTACGACACATTCAACTATGGCTACACCTTC.

V gene TRBV4-3 combines with J gene TRBJ2-1, with D perhaps given as TRBD1 or TRBD2 (5 bases each). The germline CDR1 and CDR2 sequences are LGHNA and YSLEER. The CDR3 covers 13 residues. Trimming removed 4 bases from V and 7 bases from J, with 11 bases in between. CDR3 protein: CASSPRWGNEQFF. CDR3 sequence (DNA): TGCGCCAGCAGCCCAAGGTGGGGGAATGAGCAGTTCTTC.

The V and J genes are TRBV27 and TRBJ2-3; 7 bases agree with TRBD2. Unmatched junction bases numbered 13, after V lost 7 bases and J lost 3 bases. The CDR3 is 16 residues long. CDR1 is MNHEY and CDR2 is SMNVEV in the germline V gene (reference sequence). CDR3 in DNA: TGTGCCAGCATGGCGCGGGCGGGAGTAAGGACAGATACGCAGTATTTT. This translates into CASMARAGVRTDTQYF.

V is TRBV5-1 and J is TRBJ2-7, with TRBD2 matching 7 bases. The germline gives CDR1 SGHRS, CDR2 YFSETQ. The CDR3 contains 15 residues. Trimming took 4 bases from V and 6 from J; bases not matched to a gene: 13. The CDR3 protein is CASSVSVAGLREQYF. The CDR3 DNA follows: TGCGCCAGCAGCGTATCCGTAGCGGGCCTCCGCGAGCAGTACTTC.

The chain carries TRBV10-3 and TRBJ2-7; D is possibly TRBD1 (6 bases). Germline CDR1 ENHRY, CDR2 SYGVKD. Deletions cut 4 bases from V and 2 bases from J, with 9 bases between. The CDR3 runs 13 residues. CDR3 loop: CAISVGGTYEQYF. DNA for the CDR3: TGTGCCATCAGTGTAGGGGGTACCTACGAGCAGTACTTC.

This sequence joins TRBV7-6 and TRBJ2-1; 7 bases are a match to TRBD2. There are 14 residues in the CDR3. Germline CDR1 is SGHVS and CDR2 is FNYEAQ. The junction had 6 bases not matched to a gene; V was cut back by 1 base and J by 9 bases. CDR3 sequence (DNA): TGTGCCAGCAGCTTAGTCACACCGGGGGGTGAGCAGTTCTTC. Residues: CASSLVTPGGEQFF. The full variable domain, rest sourced from reference TRBV7-6 and TRBJ2-1, is GAGVSQSPRYKVTKRGQDVALRCDPISGHVSLYWYRQALGQGPEFLTYFNYEAQQDKSGLPNDRFSAERPEGSISTLTIQRTEQRDSAMYRCASSLVTPGGEQFFGPGTRLTVL.

The rearrangement links TRBV27 to TRBJ2-7; 7 nucleotides align to TRBD1. The CDR3 is made up of 14 amino acids. The germline CDR1 and CDR2 sequences are MNHEY and SMNVEV (reference sequence). V was clipped by 3 bases and J by 4 bases; unmatched bases: 6. The CDR3 DNA reads as TGTGCCAGCAGTTTTGAAGGGGGCGCGTACGAGCAGTACTTC. Its translation is CASSFEGGAYEQYF.

This chain uses TRBV7-8 with TRBJ1-1; the D is unclear. In germline, CDR1 is SGHVS, CDR2 FQNEAQ. The CDR3 totals 14 residues. The V gene lost 6 bases and the J gene lost 0 bases, with 11 bases spanning the gap. The DNA for the CDR3 is TGTGCCAGCAGTCGCGGAGGGATGAACACTGAAGCTTTCTTT. Protein: CASSRGGMNTEAFF.

This CDR3 is CASSQDDNSANYNEQFF. The DNA of the CDR3 is TGCGCCAGCAGCCAAGATGATAATAGCGCGAACTACAATGAGCAGTTCTTC. The rearrangement joins TRBV4-1 to TRBJ2-1, with a weak D call TRBD2 (5 bases). Trimming pared 0 bases from V and 3 bases from J, leaving 15 bases between. The germline CDR1 and CDR2 sequences are MGHRA and YSYEKL. The CDR3 is 17 residues long.

About this clone: Other DNA sequences in this specimen translate into the identical CDR3. The chain joins TRBV5-6 to TRBJ2-2; D may be TRBD1 or TRBD2 (5 bases each). Trimming shortened V by 4 bases and J by 6 bases, and 7 bases separated the two germline ends. Germline V gives CDR1 SGHDT, CDR2 YYEEEE. The length of the CDR3 is 12 residues. The CDR3: CASSLGAGELFF. The CDR3 nucleotides read TGTGCCAGCAGCCTGGGGGCCGGGGAGCTGTTTTTT.